These T cell receptor beta chains were read from a single sample in a study of T cells in localized non-small cell lung cancer. The table came from immunoSEQ multiplex PCR; TCRdb's copy has only in-frame clones and leaves some out. The sample comprises 53,000 or so clones, approximately 91% of which are singletons, and about 20% rests with the top ten. The sequencing used peripheral blood, collected before any cancer treatment. The receptors derive from a man aged 40 to 70 with stage I lung adenocarcinoma. The CDR3 runs from the conserved cysteine through the conserved F or W. A D gene is named only where the DNA matches it firmly. Clone sizes are given selectively: once, few, many, or a class where the clone is expanded.

J gene,V gene,clone size,D gene,CDR3 DNA,CDR3 protein
TRBJ1-2,TRBV6-6,.,.,TGTGCCAGCAGTTACCCCGCCGGGCAGGCGAATTATGGCTACACCTTC,CASSYPAGQANYGYTF
TRBJ2-1,TRBV27,.,.,TGTGCCAGCAGTTTGTCGGGGATGGCCTACAATGAGCAGTTCTTC,CASSLSGMAYNEQFF
TRBJ2-5,TRBV6-6,.,TRBD1,TGTGCCAGCAGTTACTCCGGGACAGGGACCCAGTACTTC,CASSYSGTGTQYF
TRBJ2-7,TRBV6-1,once,.,TGTGCCAGCAGTGAGGAGGGGGCTTCATCCGAGCAGTACTTC,CASSEEGASSEQYF
TRBJ1-5,TRBV6-6,.,.,TGTGCCAGCACGGGAGATAGCAATCAGCCCCAGCATTTT,CASTGDSNQPQHF
TRBJ2-3,TRBV29-1,.,.,TGCAGCGTTGAGCGAGGTGGTGCAGATACGCAGTATTTT,CSVERGGADTQYF
TRBJ2-1,TRBV5-1,.,.,TGCGCCAGCAGAGACTACCCCAACAATGAGCAGTTCTTC,CASRDYPNNEQFF
TRBJ2-7,TRBV7-7,.,.,TGTGCTAGCAGCATGACTGGCTCCTACGAGCAGTACTTC,CASSMTGSYEQYF
TRBJ1-2,TRBV30,.,.,TGTGCCTCCTCACAGGGCTTGGACGGCTACACCTTC,CASSQGLDGYTF
TRBJ2-6,TRBV5-1,.,TRBD2,TGCGCCAGCAGCTTGGGGGCTAGCGGGCTCTCTGGGGCCAACGTCCTGACTTTC,CASSLGASGLSGANVLTF
TRBJ2-7,TRBV19,.,.,TGTGCCAGTAGTAAGGGGCAGGGTATGACCTACGAGCAGTACTTC,CASSKGQGMTYEQYF
TRBJ1-2,TRBV5-1,.,TRBD1,TGCGCCAGCAGCGACCGACAGGGAGGTGACTATGGCTACACCTTC,CASSDRQGGDYGYTF
TRBJ2-1,TRBV14,.,TRBD2,TGTGCCAGCAGCCAATGGTTCAGGACTAGCGGGGTTTTGGATGAGCAGTTCTTC,CASSQWFRTSGVLDEQFF
TRBJ2-6,TRBV15,.,.,TGTGCCACCAGCAGTGGGGGGGCCAACGTCCTGACTTTC,CATSSGGANVLTF
TRBJ1-4,TRBV9,.,TRBD1,TGTGCCAGCAGCGTATCAGGGGGCACTAATGAAAAACTGTTTTTT,CASSVSGGTNEKLFF
TRBJ2-7,TRBV2,.,.,TGTGCCAGCAGTGGCTCCCGGAACAACGAGCAGTACTTC,CASSGSRNNEQYF
TRBJ2-5,TRBV11-2,.,TRBD2,TGTGCCAGCAGTGGACTAGCGGTCCAAGAGACCCAGTACTTC,CASSGLAVQETQYF
TRBJ2-1,TRBV11-2,once,.,TGTGCCAGCAGCCTCGACAGGATCAATGAGCAGTTCTTC,CASSLDRINEQFF
TRBJ2-1,TRBV7-8,.,TRBD2,TGTGCCAGCAGCATCGCCGGGACTAGCGGGACAAATGAGCAGTTCTTC,CASSIAGTSGTNEQFF
TRBJ2-1,TRBV7-3,.,.,TGTGCCAGCAGCTTAAACAGCGGGCAGTACAATGAGCAGTTCTTC,CASSLNSGQYNEQFF
TRBJ1-1,TRBV29-1,.,.,TGCAGCGTTAGAGCATTTATGAGTTCCGGGACAACGAACACTGAAGCTTTCTTT,CSVRAFMSSGTTNTEAFF
TRBJ2-7,TRBV5-1,.,TRBD1,TGCGCCAGCCGCCCCGAGGACAGGGCCCACGAGCAGTACTTC,CASRPEDRAHEQYF
TRBJ1-3,TRBV10-3,.,TRBD1,TGTGCCATCAGTGAGGCACCGGGACAGGGGGCTGGAAACACCATATATTTT,CAISEAPGQGAGNTIYF
TRBJ2-5,TRBV5-8,.,.,TGTGCCAGCAGCTTGCAAGGCAAGGTGGCTGAGACCCAGTACTTC,CASSLQGKVAETQYF
TRBJ2-3,TRBV10-3,.,.,TGTGCCATCAGTGAGTCTGGGGGCTGGACAGATACGCAGTATTTT,CAISESGGWTDTQYF
TRBJ2-7,TRBV4-1,.,.,TGCGCCAGCAGCCAAGGTCTACAACTCTACGAGCAGTACTTC,CASSQGLQLYEQYF
TRBJ2-1,TRBV6-1,.,.,TGTGCCAGCAGTGAAGCCATGGGGAACCCCTACAATGAGCAGTTCTTC,CASSEAMGNPYNEQFF
TRBJ2-2,TRBV7-2,.,TRBD2,TGTGCCAGCAGCTTGTGGACTAGCAACACCGGGGAGCTGTTTTTT,CASSLWTSNTGELFF
TRBJ2-7,TRBV2,.,TRBD2,TGTGCCAGCACAGCGGGAGGTTTCGAGCAGTACTTC,CASTAGGFEQYF
TRBJ2-3,TRBV7-9,.,.,TGTGCCAGCAGCCCAGGGCAGGGGTCTAGAGATACGCAGTATTTT,CASSPGQGSRDTQYF
TRBJ2-2,TRBV7-3,.,.,TGTGCCAGCAGCCGGGGGGCGTCGGACGGGGAGCTGTTTTTT,CASSRGASDGELFF
TRBJ2-1,TRBV18,.,.,TGTGCCAGCTCACGCAGGGATGGTGAGCAGTTCTTC,CASSRRDGEQFF
TRBJ2-5,TRBV2,.,TRBD2,TGTGCCAGCAAGACTAGCGGAGGGGAGACCCAGTACTTC,CASKTSGGETQYF
TRBJ2-2,TRBV6-5,once,.,TGTGCCAGCATTCCCCCCGGGACTTCTTCCGGGGAGCTGTTTTTT,CASIPPGTSSGELFF
TRBJ2-7,TRBV4-3,.,TRBD1,TGCGCCAGCACCCACTTTACCGGACAGGACTACGAGCAGTACTTC,CASTHFTGQDYEQYF
TRBJ2-1,TRBV4-1,.,.,TGCGCCAGCAGCCAAATTCGAGGTAAGCTGGCCAATGAGCAGTTCTTC,CASSQIRGKLANEQFF
TRBJ2-3,TRBV7-7,.,.,TGTGCTAGCCTAGGGCCCCGGCCCACAGATACGCAGTATTTT,CASLGPRPTDTQYF
TRBJ2-3,TRBV6-6,.,TRBD1,TGTGCCAGCAGGGCCTTAACAGGGGGCGCTTATACGCAGTATTTT,CASRALTGGAYTQYF
TRBJ2-7,TRBV7-9,few,.,TGTGCCAGCAGCTTAGACAGCACCTACGAGCAGTACTTC,CASSLDSTYEQYF
TRBJ2-1,TRBV9,.,TRBD2,TGTGCCAGCAGCCTTAGGGGGGTTTTGAGCGGGAGGGCCGATGAGCAGTTCTTC,CASSLRGVLSGRADEQFF
TRBJ1-1,TRBV7-6,.,TRBD1,TGTGCCAGCAGCTCCAGGCCCGGGCAGGGGGCCACTGAAGCTTTCTTT,CASSSRPGQGATEAFF
TRBJ2-7,TRBV28,.,TRBD2,TGTGCCAGCAGCCACGGCCCCTGGGCGGGAGGCCCCTCGGACTACGAGCAGTACTTC,CASSHGPWAGGPSDYEQYF
TRBJ2-6,TRBV30,.,.,TGTGCCTGGGCCACAGGACGTTTCTCTGGGGCCAACGTCCTGACTTTC,CAWATGRFSGANVLTF
TRBJ1-5,TRBV28,once,TRBD1,TGTGCCAGCAGCCCAAGGGGACAGGGGAAAAATCAGCCCCAGCATTTT,CASSPRGQGKNQPQHF
TRBJ2-1,TRBV7-9,.,TRBD2,TGTGCCAGCAGCTTCCAGGGACTAGCGGGCCACAATGAGCAGTTCTTC,CASSFQGLAGHNEQFF
TRBJ1-1,TRBV7-9,few,.,TGTGCCAGCAGCGCCCCGGGAGGCCGAAACACTGAAGCTTTCTTT,CASSAPGGRNTEAFF
TRBJ2-7,TRBV4-3,.,TRBD1,TGCGCCAGCAGCCTCGGGACAGGGATACTCAACGAGCAGTACTTC,CASSLGTGILNEQYF
TRBJ1-1,TRBV7-2,.,.,TGTGCCAGCAGCTTAGCTTCAGGGGTGAGACCGGTGAGCACTGAAGCTTTCTTT,CASSLASGVRPVSTEAFF
TRBJ2-7,TRBV5-1,.,.,TGCGCCAGCAGCTTGGGTTGGACGGAGCAGTACTTC,CASSLGWTEQYF
TRBJ2-1,TRBV7-9,.,TRBD2,TGTGCCAGCAGCGCCCCATGGCTAGCGGGAGGGAATGAGCAGTTCTTC,CASSAPWLAGGNEQFF
TRBJ1-1,TRBV28,.,.,TGTGCCAGCAGTTTAGGGGATGACCCTGAAGCTTTCTTT,CASSLGDDPEAFF